A selection of T cell receptor beta chains follows, all from one sample in a study of blood T cell repertoires in COVID-19. TCRdb's table, derived via immunoSEQ multiplex PCR, lists solely in-frame clones and lacks some. Of 130,000 or so clones in the sample, around 83% were seen once. The sequenced sample consisted of PBMCs or T cells enriched from blood (not recorded which). Every receptor here comes from a woman in her twenties or thirties who had recovered from COVID-19. Both conserved end residues are part of each CDR3. A D gene is named only where the DNA matches it firmly. Only some rows state a clone size, as once, few, many or a class for expanded clones.

>TRBJ2-1|NA|TRBV7-2|TRBD1
CASSLRTGTWNEQFF
TGTGCCAGCAGCTTACGGACAGGGACGTGGAATGAGCAGTTCTTC
>TRBJ2-1|once|TRBV28|NA
CASSALGQGNEQFF
TGTGCCAGCAGTGCCTTGGGGCAGGGGAATGAGCAGTTCTTC
>TRBJ2-5|NA|TRBV18|NA
CASSPAAPTLQETQYF
TGTGCCAGCTCACCCGCGGCCCCTACATTACAAGAGACCCAGTACTTC
>TRBJ1-1|few|TRBV28|NA
CASSQGEVGGYTEAFF
TGTGCCAGCTCCCAAGGGGAGGTAGGCGGGTACACTGAAGCTTTCTTT
>TRBJ2-2|NA|TRBV12-3/TRBV12-4|NA
CASSVRPGGELFF
TGTGCCAGCAGCGTAAGACCGGGCGGGGAGCTGTTTTTT
>TRBJ1-1|NA|TRBV5-5|NA
CASSVAPVVNTEAFF
TGTGCCAGCAGCGTGGCGCCTGTAGTGAACACTGAAGCTTTCTTT
>TRBJ1-1|once|TRBV28|NA
CASSSSGGWNTEAFF
NA
>TRBJ1-1|NA|TRBV5-4|NA
CASSFRRQTNTEAFF
TGTGCCAGCAGCTTTAGGAGACAGACGAACACTGAAGCTTTCTTT
>TRBJ1-6|many|TRBV4-1|NA
CASSQGGGRGYSPLHF
TGCGCCAGCAGCCAAGGGGGAGGAAGGGGTTATTCACCCCTCCACTTT
>TRBJ2-2|NA|TRBV6-4|NA
CASSETSPGELFF
TGTGCCAGCAGTGAAACTTCCCCCGGGGAGCTGTTTTTT
>TRBJ1-6|NA|TRBV28|NA
CASSFKTEPTNNSPLHF
TGTGCCAGCAGTTTCAAGACGGAGCCCACCAATAATTCACCCCTCCACTTT
>TRBJ1-1|NA|TRBV5-4|NA
CASSLAVRTTEAFF
TGTGCCAGCAGCTTGGCCGTGCGGACAACTGAAGCTTTCTTT
>TRBJ2-3|NA|TRBV19|TRBD2
CASSIERDRSTDTQYF
TGTGCCAGTAGTATTGAGCGGGACCGTAGCACAGATACGCAGTATTTT
>TRBJ2-7|once|TRBV7-9|TRBD1
CASSLPGTVYEQYF
TGTGCCAGCAGCTTACCCGGGACAGTCTACGAGCAGTACTTC
>TRBJ2-5|NA|TRBV7-2|NA
CASSLKPETQYF
TGTGCCAGCAGCTTAAAGCCGGAGACCCAGTACTTC
>TRBJ2-3|NA|TRBV9|NA
CASSVDQGVGGLNTQYF
TGTGCCAGCAGCGTAGATCAAGGGGTTGGGGGGTTGAATACGCAGTATTTT
>TRBJ1-2|NA|TRBV18|NA
CASSSTSGAPNYGYTF
TGTGCCAGCTCGTCAACTTCAGGGGCCCCTAACTATGGCTACACCTTC
>TRBJ2-1|NA|TRBV3-1/TRBV3-2|TRBD1
CASSQGDDRVYNEQFF
TGTGCCAGCAGCCAAGGGGACGACAGGGTCTACAATGAGCAGTTCTTC
>TRBJ2-5|NA|TRBV27|NA
CASSPRTGIKTQYF
TGTGCCAGCAGCCCACGAACAGGGATAAAGACCCAGTACTTC
>TRBJ2-1|NA|TRBV19|NA
CASSTSSTPGNEQFF
TGTGCCAGTAGTACCTCTAGCACCCCCGGCAATGAGCAGTTCTTC
>TRBJ1-3|NA|TRBV15|NA
CATSRDYSYSGNTIYF
TGTGCCACCAGCAGAGATTATAGTTACTCTGGAAACACCATATATTTT
>TRBJ2-5|NA|TRBV28|TRBD1
CASTPGTGGNQETQYF
TGTGCCAGCACCCCCGGGACAGGGGGTAACCAAGAGACCCAGTACTTC
>TRBJ2-1|NA|TRBV28|NA
CASSPADEQFF
TGTGCCAGCAGCCCTGCGGATGAGCAGTTCTTC
>TRBJ1-5|NA|TRBV2|NA
CASSDRGQTNQPQHF
TGTGCCAGCAGTGACAGGGGTCAAACTAATCAGCCCCAGCATTTT
>TRBJ1-2|few|TRBV4-3|NA
CASSQLRLDSPFWGYTF
TGCGCCAGCAGCCAACTTAGATTGGACAGTCCCTTCTGGGGCTACACCTTC
>TRBJ1-4|NA|TRBV7-3|TRBD1
CASSPPDRARDEKLFF
TGTGCCAGCAGCCCCCCGGACAGGGCCCGGGACGAAAAACTGTTTTTT
>TRBJ1-1|few|TRBV5-1|TRBD1
CASSLGQGRNTEAFF
TGCGCCAGCAGCCTCGGACAGGGGAGGAACACTGAAGCTTTCTTT
>TRBJ2-6|NA|TRBV18|NA
CASSPQLSGANVLTF
TGTGCCAGCTCACCACAACTCTCTGGGGCCAACGTCCTGACTTTC
>TRBJ1-6|NA|TRBV7-2|TRBD1
CASSLVTGVVRADSPLHF
TGTGCCAGCAGCTTAGTTACAGGGGTGGTTCGGGCCGATTCACCCCTCCACTTT
>TRBJ2-3|once|TRBV30|TRBD1
CAWSQDRGRGTDTQYF
TGTGCCTGGAGCCAGGACAGGGGAAGGGGCACAGATACGCAGTATTTT
>TRBJ2-2|once|TRBV7-3|TRBD2
CASSSSSSGRAPGELFF
TGTGCCAGCAGCTCCTCATCTAGCGGGAGGGCCCCCGGGGAGCTGTTTTTT
>TRBJ2-1|NA|TRBV2|TRBD2
CASSEGTSRNEQFF
TGTGCCAGCAGTGAGGGGACTAGCCGCAATGAGCAGTTCTTC
>TRBJ1-4|NA|TRBV2|NA
CASNLMGGIMEKLFF
TGTGCCAGCAACCTAATGGGGGGGATCATGGAAAAACTGTTTTTT
>TRBJ2-2|NA|TRBV10-3|TRBD2
CAISDGGRASGRKTGELFF
TGTGCCATCAGTGACGGAGGGCGGGCCAGCGGGAGGAAGACCGGGGAGCTGTTTTTT
>TRBJ1-6|NA|TRBV4-1|NA
CASSQSQETRNSPLHF
TGCGCCAGCAGCCAGTCACAGGAGACGCGGAATTCACCCCTCCACTTT
>TRBJ2-3|NA|TRBV9|TRBD2
CASSVGLAGGADTQYF
TGTGCCAGCAGCGTAGGGCTAGCGGGAGGGGCGGATACGCAGTATTTT
>TRBJ1-6|once|TRBV27|NA
CASREGPGRDNSPLHF
TGTGCCAGCCGGGAGGGTCCGGGACGGGATAATTCACCCCTCCACTTT
>TRBJ1-2|NA|TRBV18|NA
CASSPRGVANYGYTF
TGTGCCAGCTCACCACGGGGGGTGGCGAACTATGGCTACACCTTC
>TRBJ2-1|NA|TRBV7-9|NA
CASSLGRGSYNEQFF
TGTGCCAGCAGCTTAGGGAGGGGTTCCTACAATGAGCAGTTCTTC